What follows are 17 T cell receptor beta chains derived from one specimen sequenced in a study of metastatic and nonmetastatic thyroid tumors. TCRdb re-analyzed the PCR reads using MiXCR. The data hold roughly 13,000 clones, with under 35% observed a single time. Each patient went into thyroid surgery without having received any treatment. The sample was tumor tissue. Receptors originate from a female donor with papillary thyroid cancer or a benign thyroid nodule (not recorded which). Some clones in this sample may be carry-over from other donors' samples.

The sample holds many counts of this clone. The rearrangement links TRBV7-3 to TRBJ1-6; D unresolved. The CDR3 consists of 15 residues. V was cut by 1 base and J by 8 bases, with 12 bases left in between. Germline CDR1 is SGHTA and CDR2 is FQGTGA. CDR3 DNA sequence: TGTGCCAGCAGCTTAAACGTGGGCCCTTATTCACCCCTCCACTTT. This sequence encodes CASSLNVGPYSPLHF.

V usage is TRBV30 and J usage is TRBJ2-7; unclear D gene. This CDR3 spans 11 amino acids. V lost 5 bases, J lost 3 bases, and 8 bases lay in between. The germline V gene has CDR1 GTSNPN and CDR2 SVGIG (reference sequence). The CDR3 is CAWEVRYEQYF. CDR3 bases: TGTGCCTGGGAGGTCCGCTACGAGCAGTACTTC.

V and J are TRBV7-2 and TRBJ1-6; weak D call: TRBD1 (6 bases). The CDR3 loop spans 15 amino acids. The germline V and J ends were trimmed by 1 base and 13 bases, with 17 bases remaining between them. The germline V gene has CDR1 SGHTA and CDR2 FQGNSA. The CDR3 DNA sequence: TGTGCCAGCAGCTTAGGCGGACAGAGCCTAGGGCCCCTCCACTTT. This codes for CASSLGGQSLGPLHF.

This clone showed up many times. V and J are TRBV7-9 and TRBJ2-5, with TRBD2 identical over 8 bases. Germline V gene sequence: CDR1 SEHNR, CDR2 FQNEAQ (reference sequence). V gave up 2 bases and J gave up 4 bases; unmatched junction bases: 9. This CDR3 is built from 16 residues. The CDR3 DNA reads TGTGCCAGCAGCTTAAGGCTAGCGGGTCGGCGAGAGACCCAGTACTTC. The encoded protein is CASSLRLAGRRETQYF.

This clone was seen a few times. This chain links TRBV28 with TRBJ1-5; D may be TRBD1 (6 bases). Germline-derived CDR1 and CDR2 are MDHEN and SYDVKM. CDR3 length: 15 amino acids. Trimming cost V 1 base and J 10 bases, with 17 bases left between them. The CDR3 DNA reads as TGTGCCAGCAGTTTATCGGCAGGGGACTTGCGCCCCCAGCATTTT. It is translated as CASSLSAGDLRPQHF.

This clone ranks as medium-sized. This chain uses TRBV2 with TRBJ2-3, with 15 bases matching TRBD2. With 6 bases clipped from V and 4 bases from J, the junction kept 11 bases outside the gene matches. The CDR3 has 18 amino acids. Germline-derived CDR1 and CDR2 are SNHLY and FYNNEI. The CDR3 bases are TGTGCCAGCAGCGGGACTAGCGGGAGGTTGATACGGGCAGATACGCAGTATTTT. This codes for CASSGTSGRLIRADTQYF.

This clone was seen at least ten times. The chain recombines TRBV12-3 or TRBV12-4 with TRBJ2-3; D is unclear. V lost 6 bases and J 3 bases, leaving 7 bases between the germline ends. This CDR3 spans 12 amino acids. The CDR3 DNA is TGTGCCAGCAGGTCGGTGACAGATACGCAGTATTTT. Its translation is CASRSVTDTQYF.

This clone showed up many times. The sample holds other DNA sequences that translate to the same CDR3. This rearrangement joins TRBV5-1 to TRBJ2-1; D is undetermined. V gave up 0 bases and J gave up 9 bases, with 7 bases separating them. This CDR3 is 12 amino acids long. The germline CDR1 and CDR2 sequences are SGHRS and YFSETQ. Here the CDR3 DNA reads TGCGCCAGCAGCTTGGGGAATCCTGAGCAGTTCTTC. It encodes CASSLGNPEQFF.

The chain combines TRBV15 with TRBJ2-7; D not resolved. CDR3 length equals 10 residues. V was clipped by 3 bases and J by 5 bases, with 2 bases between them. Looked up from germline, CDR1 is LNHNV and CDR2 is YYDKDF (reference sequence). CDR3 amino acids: CATSSDEQYF. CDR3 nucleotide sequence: TGTGCCACCAGCAGTGACGAGCAGTACTTC.

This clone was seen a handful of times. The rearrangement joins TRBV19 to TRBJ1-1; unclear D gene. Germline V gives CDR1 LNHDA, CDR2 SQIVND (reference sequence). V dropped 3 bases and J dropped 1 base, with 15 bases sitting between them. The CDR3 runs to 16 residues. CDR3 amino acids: CASSILMDLRNTEAFF. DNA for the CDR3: TGTGCCAGTAGTATCCTGATGGACCTAAGGAACACTGAAGCTTTCTTT.

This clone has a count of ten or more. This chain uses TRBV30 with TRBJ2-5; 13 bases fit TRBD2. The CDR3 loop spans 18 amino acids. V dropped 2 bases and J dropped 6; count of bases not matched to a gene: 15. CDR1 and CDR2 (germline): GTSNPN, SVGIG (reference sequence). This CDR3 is CAWSPGLTTSGRRKTQYF. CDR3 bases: TGTGCCTGGAGTCCCGGGCTGACGACTAGCGGGAGGAGGAAGACCCAGTACTTC.

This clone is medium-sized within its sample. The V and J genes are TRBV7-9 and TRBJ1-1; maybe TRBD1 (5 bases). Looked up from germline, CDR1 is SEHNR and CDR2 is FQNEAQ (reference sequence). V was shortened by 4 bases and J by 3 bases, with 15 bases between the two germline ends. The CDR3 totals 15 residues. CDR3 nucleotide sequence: TGTGCCAGCAGCTCCTACCAGGGTGGGGACACTGAAGCTTTCTTT. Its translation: CASSSYQGGDTEAFF. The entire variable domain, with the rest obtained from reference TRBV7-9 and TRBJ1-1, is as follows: DTGVSQNPRHKITKRGQNVTFRCDPISEHNRLYWYRQTLGQGPEFLTYFQNEAQLEKSRLLSDRFSAERPKGSFSTLEIQRTEQGDSAMYLCASSSYQGGDTEAFFGQGTRLTVV.

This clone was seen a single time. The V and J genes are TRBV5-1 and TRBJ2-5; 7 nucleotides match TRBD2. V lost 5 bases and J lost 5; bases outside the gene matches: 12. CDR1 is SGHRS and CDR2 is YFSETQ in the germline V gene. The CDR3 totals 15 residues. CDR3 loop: CASREGGSLGETQYF. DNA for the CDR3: TGCGCCAGCAGGGAAGGCGGGAGCTTGGGGGAGACCCAGTACTTC.

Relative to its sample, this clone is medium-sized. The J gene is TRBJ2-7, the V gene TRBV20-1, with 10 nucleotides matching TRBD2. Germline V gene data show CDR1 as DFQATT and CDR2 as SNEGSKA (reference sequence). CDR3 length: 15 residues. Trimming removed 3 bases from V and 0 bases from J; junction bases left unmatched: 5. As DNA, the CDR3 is TGCAGTGCTAGCGGACTAGCGGCGGGCTCCTACGAGCAGTACTTC. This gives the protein CSASGLAAGSYEQYF.

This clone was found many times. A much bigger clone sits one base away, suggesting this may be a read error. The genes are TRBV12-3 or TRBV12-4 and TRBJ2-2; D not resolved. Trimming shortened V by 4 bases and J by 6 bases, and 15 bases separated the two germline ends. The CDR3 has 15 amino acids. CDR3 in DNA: TGTGCCAGCAGTTCGGGCCTCAGTGGAGCCGGGGAGCTGTTTTTT. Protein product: CASSSGLSGAGELFF.

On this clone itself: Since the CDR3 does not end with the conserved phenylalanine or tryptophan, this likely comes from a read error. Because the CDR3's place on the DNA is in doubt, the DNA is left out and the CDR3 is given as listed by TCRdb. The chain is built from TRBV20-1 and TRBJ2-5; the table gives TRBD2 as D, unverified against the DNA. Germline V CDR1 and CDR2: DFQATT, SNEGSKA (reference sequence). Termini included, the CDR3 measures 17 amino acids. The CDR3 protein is CSAAKALTGNYGYTFGS.

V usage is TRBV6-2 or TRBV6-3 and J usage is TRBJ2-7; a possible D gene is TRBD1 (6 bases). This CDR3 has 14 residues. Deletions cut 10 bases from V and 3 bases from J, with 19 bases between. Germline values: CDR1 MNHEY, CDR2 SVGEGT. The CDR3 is CATQGTLLYYEQYF. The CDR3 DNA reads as TGTGCCACCCAGGGGACATTGTTATACTACGAGCAGTACTTC.